These 4 T cell receptor beta chains originate from one sample sequenced in a study of cytomegalovirus exposure and HLA in healthy donors. The study ran its PCR with 60 Vbeta and 13 Jbeta primers. Here immunoSEQ multiplex PCR was the method, and the copy in TCRdb shows in-frame clones only, minus some. The top ten clones hold about 1.9% of a sample with more than 110,000 clones, nearly 10% of them seen once. Sequencing input: PBMCs. These receptors originate from a man in his forties or fifties in good health and CMV-seronegative.

CDR3 residues: CASTGVYEQYF. The CDR3 nucleotides are TGTGCCAGCACAGGGGTATACGAGCAGTACTTC. The chain joins TRBV6-6 to TRBJ2-7; D might be TRBD1 (6 bases). Per the germline V gene, CDR1 is MNHNY and CDR2 is SVGAGI (reference sequence). The V and J ends lost 7 bases and 4 bases respectively, with 8 bases between them. This CDR3 is built from 11 residues.

This chain uses TRBV19 with TRBJ2-7, with TRBD2 matching 9 bases. J gave up 5 bases and V 5 bases, and 4 bases lay outside the gene matches. CDR1 LNHDA and CDR2 SQIVND come from the germline V gene (reference sequence). There are 13 residues in the CDR3. CDR3: CASSGAGGDEQYF. As DNA, the CDR3 is TGTGCCAGTAGTGGTGCGGGAGGGGACGAGCAGTACTTC. Full variable domain (remainder filled in from reference TRBV19 and TRBJ2-7): DGGITQSPKYLFRKEGQNVTLSCEQNLNHDAMYWYRQDPGQGLRLIYYSQIVNDFQKGDIAEGYSVSREKKESFPLTVTSAQKNPTAFYLCASSGAGGDEQYFGPGTRLTVT.

The chain links TRBV5-4 to TRBJ2-3, with 11 bases fitting TRBD1. V was clipped by 3 bases and J by 7 bases; unmatched bases: 7. This CDR3 has 15 amino acids. Germline V gene data show CDR1 as SGHNT and CDR2 as YYREEE (reference sequence). For the CDR3, the DNA is TGTGCCAGCAGCTACGGGACAGGGGGAGGAAATACGCAGTATTTT. Translation: CASSYGTGGGNTQYF. The whole variable domain, remainder taken from reference TRBV5-4 and TRBJ2-3, is ETGVTQSPTHLIKTRGQQVTLRCSSQSGHNTVSWYQQALGQGPQFIFQYYREEENGRGNFPPRFSGLQFPNYSSELNVNALELDDSALYLCASSYGTGGGNTQYFGPGTRLTVL.

This clone was seen a few times. The chain employs TRBV19 and TRBJ2-5, with 9 bases identical to TRBD2. This CDR3 has 16 amino acids. V gave up 1 base and J gave up 3 bases; unmatched junction bases: 6. The germline V gene has CDR1 LNHDA and CDR2 SQIVND (reference sequence). The CDR3 spells CASSIGALAGKETQYF. The DNA for the CDR3 is TGTGCCAGTAGTATAGGTGCGCTAGCGGGGAAAGAGACCCAGTACTTC.